One sample yielded the 28 T cell receptor beta chains listed below, sequenced in a study of cytomegalovirus exposure and HLA in healthy donors. The PCR had 60 Vbeta and 13 Jbeta primers. Assay used: immunoSEQ multiplex PCR; TCRdb lists only in-frame clones, some missing. Recorded for this sample: roughly 140,000 clones. The sample was PBMCs. The receptors originated from a man aged 35 to 55 in good health and CMV-seronegative.

V is TRBV9 and J is TRBJ2-2; possible D gene TRBD1, 6 bases. Per germline, CDR1 SGDLS and CDR2 YYNGEE. The CDR3 consists of 15 residues. Trimming took 3 bases from V and 5 from J, leaving 14 bases between them. CDR3 region: CASSAGQLGTGELFF. Written as DNA, the CDR3 is TGTGCCAGCAGCGCCGGACAGTTAGGGACCGGGGAGCTGTTTTTT. Using reference TRBV9 and TRBJ2-2 for the parts outside the CDR3, the full variable domain is DSGVTQTPKHLITATGQRVTLRCSPRSGDLSVYWYQQSLDQGLQFLIQYYNGEERAKGNILERFSAQQFPDLHSELNLSSLELGDSALYFCASSAGQLGTGELFFGEGSRLTVL.

This chain uses TRBV7-2 with TRBJ1-1; no reliable D call. Trimming took 2 bases from V and 5 from J, leaving 6 bases between them. This CDR3 is 12 amino acids long. CDR1 SGHTA and CDR2 FQGNSA come from the germline V gene. The CDR3 sequence is CASSLPGTEAFF. Here the CDR3 DNA reads TGTGCCAGCAGCTTACCGGGTACTGAAGCTTTCTTT.

Written as DNA, the CDR3 is TGTGCCAGCAGCGACCAGACAGGGGGTGGGGAAAAACTGTTTTTT. Translation gives CASSDQTGGGEKLFF. This chain uses TRBV9 with TRBJ1-4; 9 bases match TRBD1. Germline V gene lookup returns CDR1 SGDLS and CDR2 YYNGEE. With 3 bases clipped from V and 8 bases from J, the junction kept 8 bases outside the gene matches. The CDR3 is made up of 15 amino acids.

The V call is TRBV4-2, the J call TRBJ1-1; D gene uncertain. The CDR3 spans 18 residues. Germline loops: CDR1 LGHNA, CDR2 YNFKEQ. V lost 4 bases, J lost 3 bases, and 24 bases lay in between. DNA for the CDR3: TGTGCCAGCAGCCCAGCTTTTGGGCTCGGGAAGAAGGACACTGAAGCTTTCTTT. Protein product: CASSPAFGLGKKDTEAFF.

The chain employs TRBV7-2 and TRBJ2-5; 9 bases align to TRBD2. Germline V CDR1 and CDR2: SGHTA, FQGNSA. The CDR3 is 16 residues long. The J segment lost 3 bases and the V segment lost 4 bases, leaving 9 bases of the junction unmatched. DNA for the CDR3: TGTGCCAGCAGCTCGGCCGGGGGCGGGGGGGAAGAGACCCAGTACTTC. Amino acid sequence: CASSSAGGGGEETQYF.

The chain has TRBV15 and TRBJ2-3, with a tentative D call TRBD2 (5 bases). CDR3 size: 14 residues. The V gene's germline CDR1 is LNHNV and CDR2 YYDKDF (reference sequence). Trimming shortened V by 0 bases and J by 8 bases, and 12 bases separated the two germline ends. In DNA form, the CDR3 reads TGTGCCACCAGCAGAGATAGGACTTTGGGTACGCAGTATTTT. This sequence encodes CATSRDRTLGTQYF.

The chain carries TRBV14 and TRBJ2-1, with D maybe TRBD2 (8 bases). Germline loops: CDR1 SGHDN, CDR2 FVKESK. V dropped 7 bases and J dropped 10 bases, with 17 bases sitting between them. The CDR3 totals 13 residues. The CDR3 is CASNPAGGQEQFF. CDR3 sequence (DNA): TGTGCCAGCAACCCGGCGGGGGGACAGGAGCAGTTCTTC.

The chain uses TRBV6-1 and TRBJ2-2; 8 nucleotides line up with TRBD2. V gave up 0 bases and J gave up 4 bases; unmatched junction bases: 4. Germline V gives CDR1 MNHNS, CDR2 SASEGT. This CDR3 has 16 residues. The CDR3 sequence is CASSEAAGGGTGELFF. For the CDR3, the DNA is TGTGCCAGCAGTGAAGCTGCGGGGGGAGGCACCGGGGAGCTGTTTTTT.

DNA of the CDR3: TGTGCCAGCAGTGGGGGACATATACTCTCCTCCTACAATGAGCAGTTCTTC. This translates into CASSGGHILSSYNEQFF. The chain combines TRBV2 with TRBJ2-1; possibly TRBD1 for D (6 bases). Germline-derived CDR1 and CDR2 are SNHLY and FYNNEI. Trimming removed 4 bases from V and 0 bases from J, with 16 bases in between. This CDR3 region has 17 residues.

The chain is built from TRBV9 and TRBJ2-2; 7 nucleotides line up with TRBD1. Germline CDR1 SGDLS, CDR2 YYNGEE. This CDR3 comprises 13 residues. V was pared by 3 bases and J by 6 bases, with 2 bases of the junction left unmatched. CDR3: CASSAGTAGELFF. The CDR3 DNA reads as TGTGCCAGCAGCGCTGGGACAGCCGGGGAGCTGTTTTTT.

The rearrangement uses TRBV10-3 and TRBJ2-2; 7 bases line up with TRBD1. This CDR3 contains 18 residues. Trimming cost V 3 bases and J 0 bases; bases outside gene matches: 10. The germline CDR1 and CDR2 sequences are ENHRY and SYGVKD. The CDR3: CAISDLPRTGTNTGELFF. DNA for the CDR3: TGTGCCATCAGTGACCTCCCGCGGACAGGCACGAACACCGGGGAGCTGTTTTTT.

Notes on this clone: Relative to the germline gene, one junction end is altered; a read error may explain this. V usage is TRBV6-5 and J usage is TRBJ2-2; TRBD1 is a possible D gene (6 bases). The CDR3 has 14 amino acids. Germline assignment: CDR1 MNHEY and CDR2 SVGAGI. The CDR3 DNA reads TGTGCCAGCAGGGACACAGGGAACGCCGGGGAGCTGTTTTTT. Protein product: CASRDTGNAGELFF.

The chain has TRBV6-5 and TRBJ1-1; D unclear. Germline loops: CDR1 MNHEY, CDR2 SVGAGI. The V and J ends lost 7 bases and 5 bases respectively, with 11 bases between them. The CDR3 contains 12 residues. The chain's CDR3 is CASTGRGTEAFF. The CDR3 coding sequence is TGTGCCAGCACTGGGCGGGGTACTGAAGCTTTCTTT.

V and J are TRBV6-6 and TRBJ1-5, with D uncertain. Deletions cut 5 bases from V and 4 bases from J, with 18 bases between. CDR1 and CDR2 (germline): MNHNY, SVGAGI (reference sequence). This CDR3 is built from 16 residues. The CDR3 nucleotides are TGTGCCAGCAGTCACACCCTAGGACCGGGGAATCAGCCCCAGCATTTT. The encoded protein is CASSHTLGPGNQPQHF.

The rearrangement links TRBV5-6 to TRBJ1-1; D uncertain. Trimming removed 5 bases from V and 0 bases from J, with 8 bases in between. CDR3 length: 13 amino acids. The germline gives CDR1 SGHDT, CDR2 YYEEEE. The CDR3 sequence is CASRFQMNTEAFF. Here the CDR3 DNA reads TGTGCCAGCAGATTCCAGATGAACACTGAAGCTTTCTTT.

The rearrangement joins TRBV27 to TRBJ2-2; weak D call: TRBD1 (5 bases). The germline V and J ends were trimmed by 2 bases and 3 bases, with 16 bases remaining between them. This CDR3 is built from 17 residues. Germline V gives CDR1 MNHEY, CDR2 SMNVEV (reference sequence). Written as DNA, the CDR3 is TGTGCCAGCAGTTTACGATGGGGCTTAACGGACACCGGGGAGCTGTTTTTT. This codes for CASSLRWGLTDTGELFF.

J is TRBJ1-6 and V is TRBV5-6, with TRBD1 matching over 10 bases. This CDR3 has 14 residues. From germline, CDR1 is SGHDT and CDR2 YYEEEE. The V gene end was trimmed by 4 bases and the J gene end by 8 bases; junction bases not matched to a gene: 3. CDR3 loop: CASSRGQGDSPLHF. The CDR3 region has the DNA TGTGCCAGCAGCCGCGGACAGGGGGATTCACCCCTCCACTTT.

This rearrangement joins TRBV5-6 to TRBJ1-2, with D perhaps TRBD1 (5 bases). Deletions cut 6 bases from V and 5 bases from J, with 11 bases between. CDR1 is SGHDT, CDR2 YYEEEE, per germline. The CDR3 extends over 12 amino acids. CDR3 protein: CASTATDYGYTF. For the CDR3, the DNA is TGTGCCAGCACTGCGACAGATTATGGCTACACCTTC.

CDR3 nucleotide sequence: TGTGCCAGTAGTATGGTCGGGACAGTCTATGGCTACACCTTC. Translated, it gives CASSMVGTVYGYTF. The rearrangement joins TRBV19 to TRBJ1-2, with 7 bases identical to TRBD1. Trimming took 3 bases from V and 4 from J; bases not matched to a gene: 5. The germline gives CDR1 LNHDA, CDR2 SQIVND (reference sequence). The CDR3 contains 14 residues. Using reference TRBV19 and TRBJ1-2 for the parts outside the CDR3, the full variable domain is DGGITQSPKYLFRKEGQNVTLSCEQNLNHDAMYWYRQDPGQGLRLIYYSQIVNDFQKGDIAEGYSVSREKKESFPLTVTSAQKNPTAFYLCASSMVGTVYGYTFGSGTRLTVV.

The J gene is TRBJ2-5, the V gene TRBV19; D call uncertain. The ends were cut back, 6 bases at V and 3 bases at J, with 14 bases in the middle. Germline CDR1 reads LNHDA; CDR2 reads SQIVND (reference sequence). The CDR3 is 14 amino acids. The CDR3 here is CASSDSNAKETQYF. The CDR3 nucleotides read TGTGCCAGTAGCGATAGCAATGCCAAAGAGACCCAGTACTTC.

The CDR3 loop reads CASSQIAGSSYNEQFF. In DNA, the CDR3 is TGTGCCAGCAGCCAGATAGCGGGGAGCTCCTACAATGAGCAGTTCTTC. The J gene is TRBJ2-1, the V gene TRBV4-2; 8 positions match TRBD2. The V gene's germline CDR1 is LGHNA and CDR2 YNFKEQ. The junction had 4 bases not matched to a gene; V was cut back by 3 bases and J by 0 bases. The CDR3 runs to 16 residues.

The chain is built from TRBV6-4 and TRBJ1-6; D remains ambiguous. The length of the CDR3 is 14 residues. Germline values: CDR1 MRHNA, CDR2 SNTAGT. V lost 8 bases and J lost 7, with 15 bases in between. The CDR3 DNA is TGTGCCAGCTCCGGATGGGAGAAGAATTCACCCCTCCACTTT. Translated, it gives CASSGWEKNSPLHF.

V is TRBV6-5 and J is TRBJ2-1; 11 bases are shared with TRBD1. Per germline, CDR1 MNHEY and CDR2 SVGAGI. CDR3 length: 15 residues. The V gene end was trimmed by 6 bases and the J gene end by 8 bases; junction bases not matched to a gene: 9. CDR3 DNA sequence: TGTGCCAGCAGAGTCCGGGACAGGGGGATGGATGAGCAGTTCTTC. Residues: CASRVRDRGMDEQFF.

This chain links TRBV25-1 with TRBJ1-5, with 7 bases identical to TRBD1. Germline-derived CDR1 and CDR2 are MGHDK and SYGVNS. Trimming at V came to 5 bases and at J to 0 bases, leaving 4 bases not matched to a gene. This CDR3 is 15 amino acids long. The CDR3: CASSQGTASNQPQHF. The CDR3 DNA reads TGTGCCAGCAGTCAGGGGACAGCTAGCAATCAGCCCCAGCATTTT. The complete variable domain, with remaining parts taken from reference TRBV25-1 and TRBJ1-5, reads EADIYQTPRYLVIGTGKKITLECSQTMGHDKMYWYQQDPGMELHLIHYSYGVNSTEKGDLSSESTVSRIRTEHFPLTLESARPSHTSQYLCASSQGTASNQPQHFGDGTRLSIL.

This chain uses TRBV6-1 with TRBJ2-7, with TRBD1 matching over 8 bases. Germline V CDR1 and CDR2: MNHNS, SASEGT. Trimming removed 4 bases from V and 0 bases from J; junction bases left unmatched: 14. The CDR3 contains 18 residues. The DNA of the CDR3 is TGTGCCAGCAGTGGGTCCCTAACAGGGGGACAGTTCTCCTACGAGCAGTACTTC. Translation gives CASSGSLTGGQFSYEQYF.

The chain links TRBV5-1 to TRBJ2-5; 10 nucleotides agree with TRBD1. The CDR3 extends over 19 amino acids. J lost 4 bases, V lost 0 bases, and 15 bases had no gene match. Germline V CDR1 and CDR2: SGHRS, YFSETQ. Here the CDR3 DNA reads TGCGCCAGCAGCTTGGCCCGACAGGGGGCTAAAAGGGCCACAGAGACCCAGTACTTC. As protein: CASSLARQGAKRATETQYF. Looking up the rest from reference TRBV5-1 and TRBJ2-5 gives the full variable domain: KAGVTQTPRYLIKTRGQQVTLSCSPISGHRSVSWYQQTPGQGLQFLFEYFSETQRNKGNFPGRFSGRQFSNSRSEMNVSTLELGDSALYLCASSLARQGAKRATETQYFGPGTRLLVL.

The V and J genes are TRBV5-1 and TRBJ1-2; TRBD1 agrees at 9 bases. Per the germline V gene, CDR1 is SGHRS and CDR2 is YFSETQ. The CDR3 runs 14 residues. The V gene end was trimmed by 3 bases and the J gene end by 3 bases; junction bases not matched to a gene: 3. The CDR3 DNA sequence: TGCGCCAGCAGCTCACAGGGGGCGGACTATGGCTACACCTTC. It specifies CASSSQGADYGYTF.

This chain uses TRBV5-4 with TRBJ2-1; 9 bases match TRBD2. Germline loops: CDR1 SGHNT, CDR2 YYREEE (reference sequence). The J segment lost 7 bases and the V segment lost 0 bases, leaving 5 bases of the junction unmatched. The length of the CDR3 is 15 residues. CDR3 region: CASSLVAGGRNEQFF. CDR3 sequence (DNA): TGTGCCAGCAGCTTGGTGGCGGGGGGGCGGAATGAGCAGTTCTTC.